This T cell receptor beta chain was sequenced for a study of blood T cell repertoires in COVID-19. At the level of the study: Sites in the United States, Italy and Spain provided acute and convalescent COVID-19 samples.

This clone was picked up many times. Original processing notes: Quantification of nucleated cells was approximated via reference gene primer amplification. Profiled with immunoSEQ multiplex PCR; TCRdb holds only in-frame clones, not every one. That table furnishes V, J and clone size, whereas the DNA furnished D and trimming. Found here are over 130,000 clones, approximately 84% of them singletons; the top ten hold 3.5% to 4.5%. V trimming: 8 bases; J trimming: 0 bases; junction bases outside the gene matches: 6. Germline assignment: CDR1 SNHLY and CDR2 FYNNEI. CDR3 size: 14 residues. The receptor comes from an older woman with acute or convalescent COVID-19. The V and J genes are TRBV2 and TRBJ1-2, with 7 bases matching TRBD1. Input material: peripheral blood. The CDR3 coding sequence is TGTGCCAGCGGGGAAACAGGGGCTAACTATGGCTACACCTTC. Translated, it gives CASGETGANYGYTF. Full variable domain (missing parts from reference TRBV2 and TRBJ1-2): EPEVTQTPSHQVTQMGQEVILRCVPISNHLYFYWYRQILGQKVEFLVSFYNNEISEKSEIFDDQFSVERPDGSNFTLKIRSTKLEDSAMYFCASGETGANYGYTFGSGTRLTVV.